This T cell receptor (beta chain) originates from a study of cytomegalovirus exposure and HLA in healthy donors. Study observations and caveats: Owing to their indistinguishability, certain V segments, notably TRBV6-2 and TRBV6-3, were excluded. Compared with the roughly 670-donor mean, an Asian-associated ancestry cluster reportedly had fewer N-insertions, according to a later analysis. In vitro work confirmed that a few CMV-associated chains recognize CMV antigens.

Primers: 60 Vbeta forward and 13 Jbeta reverse. Per the original data handling: Later, roughly 86 million unique TCR beta chains were counted in an analysis, and 8.5 million to 13 million of them were shared. Method: immunoSEQ multiplex PCR; TCRdb's copy keeps in-frame clones and lacks some. V, J and clone size are taken as reported in that table, and D and trimming were inferred from the DNA itself. The sample has about 140,000 clones, 80% seen once. CDR1 is SQVTM, CDR2 ANQGSEA, per germline. The CDR3 covers 13 residues. V was shortened by 4 bases and J by 3 bases, with 9 bases between the two germline ends. Comments on this clone: What it recognizes is unknown.

This TCR was recovered from a male donor in good health and CMV-seropositive. Sequenced sample: PBMCs. The chain recombines TRBV29-1 with TRBJ1-4; D not certain. DNA of the CDR3: TGCAGCGTTGGTGTAACGGCTAATGAAAAACTGTTTTTT. This codes for CSVGVTANEKLFF.